The rows below give T cell receptor beta chains drawn from one sample of a study of T cell repertoires in cytomegalovirus infection. TCRdb passed the reads through MiXCR, listing each CDR3 protein once. There are 400,000 or so distinct CDR3 sequences in the sample; 25% to 40% occur only once, and roughly 13% lies in the top ten. The specimen was PBMCs. Receptor source: a human donor in good health (CMV status not recorded). Some clones in this sample may be carry-over from other donors' samples. Each CDR3 is given with its conserved first and last residue. Fields, in order: CDR3 protein, CDR3 DNA, J gene, clone size, V gene, D gene. A D gene is named only where the DNA matches it firmly. A clone size is listed for some rows: how often the clone was seen (once, few, many), or a class if it is expanded.

CDR3: CSARDAGREQYF; DNA: TGCAGTGCTAGAGATGCTGGTCGGGAGCAGTACTTC; J: TRBJ2-7; size: .; V: TRBV20-1; D: .
CDR3: CASSETSGATDTQYF; DNA: TGTGCCAGCAGTGAAACTAGCGGGGCCACAGATACGCAGTATTTT; J: TRBJ2-3; size: few; V: TRBV2; D: TRBD2
CDR3: CAGGGRSYEQYF; DNA: TGTGCCGGGGGAGGGCGTTCCTACGAGCAGTACTTC; J: TRBJ2-7; size: .; V: TRBV2; D: TRBD2
CDR3: CASSLVAGVDTDTQYF; DNA: TGTGCCAGCAGCTTAGTTGCGGGGGTGGACACAGATACGCAGTATTTT; J: TRBJ2-3; size: many; V: TRBV11-2; D: TRBD2
CDR3: CASSEGGPGGYQPQHF; DNA: TGTGCCAGCAGTGAAGGCGGGCCTGGTGGTTATCAGCCCCAGCATTTT; J: TRBJ1-5; size: .; V: TRBV2; D: .
CDR3: CASSPPRGKTNYGYTF; DNA: TGTGCCAGCTCACCACCGAGGGGCAAGACTAACTATGGCTACACCTTC; J: TRBJ1-2; size: .; V: TRBV18; D: .
CDR3: CASSPEEGATDTQYF; DNA: TGTGCCAGCAGCCCTGAGGAGGGAGCAACAGATACGCAGTATTTT; J: TRBJ2-3; size: few; V: TRBV7-8; D: .
CDR3: CAIKSGTTYEQYF; DNA: TGTGCCATCAAAAGCGGGACCACCTACGAGCAGTACTTC; J: TRBJ2-7; size: .; V: TRBV10-3; D: TRBD2
CDR3: CASSFGQGDIKTQYF; DNA: TGCGCCAGCAGCTTCGGACAGGGGGATATTAAGACCCAGTACTTC; J: TRBJ2-5; size: few; V: TRBV5-1; D: TRBD1
CDR3: CASSLSGIDEQYF; DNA: TGTGCCAGCAGTTTAAGCGGCATCGACGAGCAGTACTTC; J: TRBJ2-7; size: .; V: TRBV27; D: .
CDR3: CAWSVWGTDTQYF; DNA: TGTGCCTGGAGTGTTTGGGGGACAGATACGCAGTATTTT; J: TRBJ2-3; size: few; V: TRBV30; D: .
CDR3: CASSLEPGGYNEQFF; DNA: TGCGCCAGCAGCTTGGAACCGGGGGGTTACAATGAGCAGTTCTTC; J: TRBJ2-1; size: many; V: TRBV5-1; D: TRBD2
CDR3: CASSTNYGSGAGDTQYF; DNA: TGTGCCAGCAGCACCAACTACGGTAGCGGGGCGGGAGATACGCAGTATTTT; J: TRBJ2-3; size: .; V: TRBV7-9; D: TRBD2
CDR3: CASRSDSSGAHGLTF; DNA: TGTGCCAGCAGATCGGACAGCTCTGGGGCCCACGGCCTGACTTTC; J: TRBJ2-6; size: .; V: TRBV7-6; D: .
CDR3: CASSEGGRRRHTEAFF; DNA: TGTGCCAGCAGTGAAGGAGGGCGTAGGAGACACACTGAAGCTTTCTTT; J: TRBJ1-1; size: .; V: TRBV2; D: .
CDR3: CAISPGERGGPDTQYF; DNA: TGTGCCATCAGCCCGGGGGAGCGGGGGGGCCCAGATACGCAGTATTTT; J: TRBJ2-3; size: few; V: TRBV10-3; D: TRBD2
CDR3: CASSFLGGTYEQYF; DNA: TGTGCCAGCAGTTTTTTGGGGGGGACCTACGAGCAGTACTTC; J: TRBJ2-7; size: .; V: TRBV28; D: TRBD2
CDR3: CASSRDRDLTTEAFF; DNA: TGCGCCAGCAGCCGGGACAGGGACCTCACCACTGAAGCTTTCTTT; J: TRBJ1-1; size: .; V: TRBV5-1; D: TRBD1
CDR3: CSAPGQEHYEQYF; DNA: TGCAGTGCTCCGGGACAGGAACACTACGAGCAGTACTTC; J: TRBJ2-7; size: .; V: TRBV20-1; D: TRBD1
CDR3: CASSSSGGVYNEQFF; DNA: TGTGCCAGCAGCTCCAGCGGGGGAGTCTACAATGAGCAGTTCTTC; J: TRBJ2-1; size: many; V: TRBV7-2; D: TRBD2
CDR3: CASTLGGTGGYEQYF; DNA: TGTGCCAGTACGCTAGGGGGGACAGGGGGCTACGAGCAGTACTTC; J: TRBJ2-7; size: many; V: TRBV7-9; D: TRBD1
CDR3: CASSPSQGYKVDEQYF; DNA: TGCGCCAGCAGCCCCTCCCAGGGGTATAAGGTGGACGAGCAGTACTTC; J: TRBJ2-7; size: .; V: TRBV4-3; D: .
CDR3: CASSPHGGQVGKLFF; DNA: TGTGCCAGCAGCCCGCACGGGGGGCAAGTCGGGAAGCTGTTTTTT; J: TRBJ2-2; size: .; V: TRBV7-3; D: .
CDR3: CASSLPQGEQYF; DNA: TGCGCCAGCAGCCTCCCTCAGGGAGAGCAGTACTTC; J: TRBJ2-7; size: few; V: TRBV4-1; D: .
CDR3: CSARDYLAGGTDTQYF; DNA: TGCAGTGCTAGAGATTACCTAGCGGGGGGCACAGATACGCAGTATTTT; J: TRBJ2-3; size: .; V: TRBV20-1; D: TRBD2
CDR3: CASSERRQGTDTQYF; DNA: TGTGCCAGTAGTGAGAGGAGACAGGGCACAGATACGCAGTATTTT; J: TRBJ2-3; size: few; V: TRBV19; D: .
CDR3: CASSLVNGILETQYF; DNA: TGTGCCAGCAGCTTAGTCAACGGGATTTTAGAGACCCAGTACTTC; J: TRBJ2-5; size: few; V: TRBV11-2; D: .
CDR3: CASSLYGGADTQYF; DNA: TGTGCCAGCAGCTTATATGGGGGGGCAGATACGCAGTATTTT; J: TRBJ2-3; size: .; V: TRBV7-8; D: TRBD2
CDR3: CASSTGTSGEVEQYF; DNA: TGTGCCAGCAGCACCGGGACTAGCGGGGAGGTTGAGCAGTACTTC; J: TRBJ2-7; size: .; V: TRBV7-1; D: TRBD2
CDR3: CASGDRVNTEAFF; DNA: TGTGCCAGCGGGGACAGGGTGAACACTGAAGCTTTCTTT; J: TRBJ1-1; size: few; V: TRBV28; D: TRBD1
CDR3: CASSLYWLGDTEAFF; DNA: TGTGCCAGCAGCTTATACTGGTTAGGGGACACTGAAGCTTTCTTT; J: TRBJ1-1; size: many; V: TRBV7-8; D: .
CDR3: CASSAFRGGAGEQFF; DNA: TGTGCCAGTAGTGCGTTTCGCGGGGGGGCAGGTGAGCAGTTCTTC; J: TRBJ2-1; size: .; V: TRBV19; D: TRBD2
CDR3: CASSLGTGTNPAYNEQFF; DNA: TGTGCCAGCAGCTTGGGGACAGGGACGAATCCCGCCTACAATGAGCAGTTCTTC; J: TRBJ2-1; size: many; V: TRBV7-8; D: TRBD1
CDR3: CASSPPGVNEQYF; DNA: TGTGCCAGCTCACCACCGGGAGTCAACGAGCAGTACTTC; J: TRBJ2-7; size: few; V: TRBV18; D: .
CDR3: CASSHRGGYGTDTQYF; DNA: TGTGCCAGCAGCCACAGAGGGGGTTACGGCACAGATACGCAGTATTTT; J: TRBJ2-3; size: few; V: TRBV14; D: .
CDR3: CASGRGRPDTQYF; DNA: TGTGCCAGCGGGAGGGGTCGCCCAGATACGCAGTATTTT; J: TRBJ2-3; size: many; V: TRBV7-2; D: TRBD2
CDR3: CASSITGNGNTIYF; DNA: TGTGCCAGCAGTATTACAGGGAATGGAAACACCATATATTTT; J: TRBJ1-3; size: few; V: TRBV2; D: .
CDR3: CASSQIGDRAGYTF; DNA: TGTGCCAGCAGTCAGATAGGGGACAGGGCTGGCTACACCTTC; J: TRBJ1-2; size: .; V: TRBV3-1; D: TRBD1
CDR3: CASSDGDRGFNEQFF; DNA: TGTGCCAGCAGTGACGGTGACAGGGGTTTCAATGAGCAGTTCTTC; J: TRBJ2-1; size: .; V: TRBV25-1; D: TRBD1
CDR3: CSARGTGENFTYEQYF; DNA: TGCAGTGCCCGAGGGACAGGAGAAAACTTCACCTACGAGCAGTACTTC; J: TRBJ2-7; size: .; V: TRBV20-1; D: TRBD1
CDR3: CASSLEGALRRGEQYF; DNA: TGTGCCAGCAGCTTAGAGGGGGCCCTCCGAAGGGGCGAGCAGTACTTC; J: TRBJ2-7; size: many; V: TRBV7-2; D: TRBD1
CDR3: CASSSFPRGSTYTQSF; DNA: TGTGCCAGCAGCTCGTTTCCGCGGGGGAGCACATATACGCAGTCTTTT; J: TRBJ2-3; size: .; V: TRBV7-2; D: TRBD2
CDR3: CASRNRQDNSPLHF; DNA: TGTGCCAGTAGGAACAGGCAGGATAATTCACCCCTCCACTTT; J: TRBJ1-6; size: .; V: TRBV19; D: .
CDR3: CASRILAGAFYEQYF; DNA: TGTGCCAGCAGGATACTAGCGGGGGCTTTCTACGAGCAGTACTTC; J: TRBJ2-7; size: .; V: TRBV6-1; D: TRBD2
CDR3: CASTSKGDQPQHF; DNA: TGTGCCAGTACCAGTAAAGGGGATCAGCCCCAGCATTTT; J: TRBJ1-5; size: few; V: TRBV19; D: .
CDR3: CAISLAVGTHSSQYF; DNA: TGTGCCATCAGCTTAGCGGTGGGGACACATTCCTCGCAGTATTTT; J: TRBJ2-3; size: .; V: TRBV7-8; D: .
CDR3: CASSLGRGTRSGNTIYF; DNA: TGTGCCAGCAGTTTAGGGCGAGGTACCCGCTCTGGAAACACCATATATTTT; J: TRBJ1-3; size: few; V: TRBV28; D: .
CDR3: CASSPDGNSNQPQHF; DNA: TGTGCCAGTAGTCCTGACGGTAATAGCAATCAGCCCCAGCATTTT; J: TRBJ1-5; size: many; V: TRBV19; D: .
CDR3: CASRSGTVPTQYF; DNA: TGTGCCAGCCGTTCCGGGACAGTACCGACCCAGTACTTC; J: TRBJ2-5; size: .; V: TRBV12-3/TRBV12-4; D: TRBD1
CDR3: CASSSGLAGGAKNIQYF; DNA: TGTGCCAGCAGCTCGGGACTAGCGGGGGGGGCCAAAAACATTCAGTACTTC; J: TRBJ2-4; size: many; V: TRBV7-2; D: TRBD2
CDR3: CASSFGRYTGELFF; DNA: TGTGCCAGCAGCTTCGGACGGTACACCGGGGAGCTGTTTTTT; J: TRBJ2-2; size: .; V: TRBV14; D: .
CDR3: CASTKGAPSTDTQYF; DNA: TGTGCCAGCACAAAGGGAGCTCCTAGCACAGATACGCAGTATTTT; J: TRBJ2-3; size: .; V: TRBV6-5; D: .
CDR3: CASSPRQSAGQPQHF; DNA: TGTGCCAGCAGCCCCAGACAGTCGGCCGGTCAGCCCCAGCATTTT; J: TRBJ1-5; size: .; V: TRBV5-5; D: .